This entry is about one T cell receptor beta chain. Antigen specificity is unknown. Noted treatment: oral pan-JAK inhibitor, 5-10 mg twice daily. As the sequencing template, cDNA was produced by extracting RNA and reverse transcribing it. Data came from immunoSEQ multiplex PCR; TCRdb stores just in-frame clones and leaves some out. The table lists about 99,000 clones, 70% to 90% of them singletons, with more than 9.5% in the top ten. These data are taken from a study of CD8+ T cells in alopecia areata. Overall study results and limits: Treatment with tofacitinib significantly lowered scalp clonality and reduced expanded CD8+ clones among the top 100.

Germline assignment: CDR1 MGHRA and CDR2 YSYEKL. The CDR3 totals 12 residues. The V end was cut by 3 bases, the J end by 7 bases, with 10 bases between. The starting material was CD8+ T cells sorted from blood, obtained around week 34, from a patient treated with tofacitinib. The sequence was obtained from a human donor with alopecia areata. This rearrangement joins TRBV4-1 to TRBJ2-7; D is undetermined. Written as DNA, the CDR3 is TGCGCCAGCAGCCATACTTCTGGGGAGCAGTACTTC. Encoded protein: CASSHTSGEQYF.